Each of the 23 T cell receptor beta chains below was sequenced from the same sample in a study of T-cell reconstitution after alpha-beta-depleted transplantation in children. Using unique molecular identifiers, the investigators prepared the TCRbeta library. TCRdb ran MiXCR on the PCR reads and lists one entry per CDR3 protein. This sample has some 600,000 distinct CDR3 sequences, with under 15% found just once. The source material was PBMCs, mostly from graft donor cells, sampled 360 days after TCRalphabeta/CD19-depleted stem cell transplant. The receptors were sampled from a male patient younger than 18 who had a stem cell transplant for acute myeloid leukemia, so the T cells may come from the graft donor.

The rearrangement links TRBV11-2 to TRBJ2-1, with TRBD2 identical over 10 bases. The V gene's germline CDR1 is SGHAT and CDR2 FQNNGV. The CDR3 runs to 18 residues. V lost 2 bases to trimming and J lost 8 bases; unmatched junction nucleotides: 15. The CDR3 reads CASSLLRPGLALRDEQFF. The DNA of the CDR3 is TGTGCCAGCAGCTTATTACGGCCGGGACTAGCGTTAAGGGATGAGCAGTTCTTC.

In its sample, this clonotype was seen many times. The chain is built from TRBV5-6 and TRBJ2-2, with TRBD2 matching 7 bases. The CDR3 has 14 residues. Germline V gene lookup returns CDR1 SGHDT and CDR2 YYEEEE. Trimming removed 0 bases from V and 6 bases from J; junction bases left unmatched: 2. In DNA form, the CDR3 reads TGTGCCAGCAGCTTGGCGGGAGGATCCGGGGAGCTGTTTTTT. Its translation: CASSLAGGSGELFF. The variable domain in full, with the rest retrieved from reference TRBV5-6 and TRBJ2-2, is DAGVTQSPTHLIKTRGQQVTLRCSPKSGHDTVSWYQQALGQGPQFIFQYYEEEERQRGNFPDRFSGHQFPNYSSELNVNALLLGDSALYLCASSLAGGSGELFFGEGSRLTVL.

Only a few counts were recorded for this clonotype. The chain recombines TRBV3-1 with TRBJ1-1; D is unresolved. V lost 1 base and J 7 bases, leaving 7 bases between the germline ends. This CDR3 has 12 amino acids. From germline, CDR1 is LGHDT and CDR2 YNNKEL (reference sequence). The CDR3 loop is CASSQGGFEAFF. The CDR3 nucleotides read TGTGCCAGCAGCCAAGGCGGCTTTGAAGCTTTCTTT.

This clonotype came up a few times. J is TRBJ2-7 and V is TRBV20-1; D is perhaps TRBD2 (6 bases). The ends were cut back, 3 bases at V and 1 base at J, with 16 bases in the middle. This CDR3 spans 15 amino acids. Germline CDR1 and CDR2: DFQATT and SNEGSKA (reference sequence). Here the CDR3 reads CSARGRGHRSYEQYF. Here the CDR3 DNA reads TGCAGTGCTAGGGGGCGGGGCCATCGTTCCTACGAGCAGTACTTC.

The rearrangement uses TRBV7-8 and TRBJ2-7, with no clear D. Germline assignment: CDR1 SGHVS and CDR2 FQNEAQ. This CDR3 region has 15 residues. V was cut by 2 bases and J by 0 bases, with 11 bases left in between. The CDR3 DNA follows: TGTGCCAGCAGCTTACACCCCTCTGCCTCCTACGAGCAGTACTTC. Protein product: CASSLHPSASYEQYF.

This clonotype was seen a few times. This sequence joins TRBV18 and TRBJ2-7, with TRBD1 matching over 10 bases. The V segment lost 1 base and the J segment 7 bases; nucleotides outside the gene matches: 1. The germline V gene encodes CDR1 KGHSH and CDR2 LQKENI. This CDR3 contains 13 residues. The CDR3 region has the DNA TGTGCCAGCTCACCACGGACAGGGGGGGAGCAGTACTTC. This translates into CASSPRTGGEQYF.

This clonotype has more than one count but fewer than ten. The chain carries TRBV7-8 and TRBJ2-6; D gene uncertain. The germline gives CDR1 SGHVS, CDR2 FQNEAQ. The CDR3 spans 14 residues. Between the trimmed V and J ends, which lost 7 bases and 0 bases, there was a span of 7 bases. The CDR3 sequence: CASIESSGANVLTF. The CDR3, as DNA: TGTGCCAGCATAGAGAGCTCTGGGGCCAACGTCCTGACTTTC.

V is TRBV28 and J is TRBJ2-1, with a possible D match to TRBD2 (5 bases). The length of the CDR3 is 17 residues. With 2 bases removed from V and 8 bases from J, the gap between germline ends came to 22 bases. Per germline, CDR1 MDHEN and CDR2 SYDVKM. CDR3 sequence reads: CASSLTPFLALRDEQFF. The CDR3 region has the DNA TGTGCCAGCAGTTTAACCCCCTTCTTAGCGCTAAGAGATGAGCAGTTCTTC.

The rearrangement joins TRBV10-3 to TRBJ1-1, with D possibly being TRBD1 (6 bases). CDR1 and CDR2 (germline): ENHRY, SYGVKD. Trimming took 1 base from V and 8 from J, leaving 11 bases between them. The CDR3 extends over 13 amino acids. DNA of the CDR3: TGTGCCATCAGTGAGTTTGGGGGCACAGAAGCTTTCTTT. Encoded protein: CAISEFGGTEAFF.

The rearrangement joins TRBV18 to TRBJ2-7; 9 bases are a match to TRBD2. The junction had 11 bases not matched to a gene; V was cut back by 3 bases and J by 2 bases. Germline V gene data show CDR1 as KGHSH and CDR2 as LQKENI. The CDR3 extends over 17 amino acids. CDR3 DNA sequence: TGTGCCAGCTCACCGTATAGCGGGGGCTTATCGCCCTACGAGCAGTACTTC. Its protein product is CASSPYSGGLSPYEQYF.

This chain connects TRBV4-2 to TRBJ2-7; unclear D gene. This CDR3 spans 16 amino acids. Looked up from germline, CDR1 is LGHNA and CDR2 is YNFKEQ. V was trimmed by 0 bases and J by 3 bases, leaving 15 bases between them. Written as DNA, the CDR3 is TGTGCCAGCAGCCAAGATTGGCAGGCCCGTAGCTACGAGCAGTACTTC. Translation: CASSQDWQARSYEQYF.

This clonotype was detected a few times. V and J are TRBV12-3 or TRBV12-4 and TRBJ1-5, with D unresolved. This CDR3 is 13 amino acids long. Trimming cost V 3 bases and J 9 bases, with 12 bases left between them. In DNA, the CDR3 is TGTGCCAGCAGTTTGAACGGACTCACGCCCCAGCATTTT. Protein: CASSLNGLTPQHF.

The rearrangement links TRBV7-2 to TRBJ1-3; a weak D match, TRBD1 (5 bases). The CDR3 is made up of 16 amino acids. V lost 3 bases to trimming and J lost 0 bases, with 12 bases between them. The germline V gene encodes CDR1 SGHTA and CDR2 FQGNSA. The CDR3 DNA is TGTGCCAGCAGCTTCCCCGGACAAGGCTCTGGAAACACCATATATTTT. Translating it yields CASSFPGQGSGNTIYF.

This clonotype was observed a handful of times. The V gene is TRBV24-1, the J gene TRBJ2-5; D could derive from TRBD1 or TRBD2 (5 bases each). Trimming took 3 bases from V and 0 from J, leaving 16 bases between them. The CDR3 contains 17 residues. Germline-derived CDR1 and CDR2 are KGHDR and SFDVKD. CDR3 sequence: CATSDIDSGRDQETQYF. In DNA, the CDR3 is TGTGCCACCAGTGATATTGATTCGGGGCGGGACCAAGAGACCCAGTACTTC.

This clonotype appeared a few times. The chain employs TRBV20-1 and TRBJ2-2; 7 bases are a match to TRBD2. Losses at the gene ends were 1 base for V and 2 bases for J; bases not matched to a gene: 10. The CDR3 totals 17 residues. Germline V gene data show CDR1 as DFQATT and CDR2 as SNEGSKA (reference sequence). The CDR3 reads CSARAPRLAENTGELFF. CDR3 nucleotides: TGCAGTGCTAGAGCCCCTCGGCTAGCGGAAAACACCGGGGAGCTGTTTTTT.

The CDR3 coding sequence is TGTGCCAGCAGCCCGCGACTAGCGGGAGTCAACATTCAGTACTTC. Its protein is CASSPRLAGVNIQYF. V gene TRBV13 combines with J gene TRBJ2-4; TRBD2 agrees at 12 bases. Germline V gene sequence: CDR1 PRHDT, CDR2 FYEKMQ (reference sequence). This CDR3 region has 15 residues. V gave up 5 bases and J gave up 7 bases; unmatched junction bases: 6.

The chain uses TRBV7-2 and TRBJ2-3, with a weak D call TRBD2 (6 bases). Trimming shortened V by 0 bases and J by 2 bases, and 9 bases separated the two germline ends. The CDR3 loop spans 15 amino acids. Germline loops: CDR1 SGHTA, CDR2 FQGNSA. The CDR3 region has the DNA TGTGCCAGCAGCTTAGCAGGGAGGCTCACAGATACGCAGTATTTT. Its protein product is CASSLAGRLTDTQYF.

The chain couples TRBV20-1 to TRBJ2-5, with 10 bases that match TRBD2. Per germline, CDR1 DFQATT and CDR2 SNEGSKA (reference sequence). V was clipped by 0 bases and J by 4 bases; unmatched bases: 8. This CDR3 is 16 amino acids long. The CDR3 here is CSARDGSGRFRETQYF. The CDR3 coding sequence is TGCAGTGCTAGAGATGGTAGCGGGAGGTTTCGAGAGACCCAGTACTTC.

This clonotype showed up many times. In DNA form, the CDR3 reads TGCAGTGCTTGCCGGGACCGAACCTACGAGCAGTACTTC. This sequence encodes CSACRDRTYEQYF. The genes are TRBV20-1 and TRBJ2-7, with D perhaps TRBD1 or TRBD2 (5 bases each). The germline V gene has CDR1 DFQATT and CDR2 SNEGSKA (reference sequence). This CDR3 contains 13 residues. V was cut by 5 bases and J by 2 bases, with 13 bases left in between.

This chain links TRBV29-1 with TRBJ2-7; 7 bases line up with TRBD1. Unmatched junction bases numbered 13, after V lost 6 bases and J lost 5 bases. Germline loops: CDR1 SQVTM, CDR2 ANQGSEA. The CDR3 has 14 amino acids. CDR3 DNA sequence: TGCAGCGTGGCGCTCCGGGACAGATCCCACGAGCAGTACTTC. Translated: CSVALRDRSHEQYF.

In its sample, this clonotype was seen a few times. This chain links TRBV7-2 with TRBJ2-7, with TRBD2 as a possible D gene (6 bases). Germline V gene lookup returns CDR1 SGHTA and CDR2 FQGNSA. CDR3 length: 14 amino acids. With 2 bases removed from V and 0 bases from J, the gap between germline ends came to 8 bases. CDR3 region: CASSLTSISYEQYF. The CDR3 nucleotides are TGTGCCAGCAGCTTAACTAGCATCTCCTACGAGCAGTACTTC.

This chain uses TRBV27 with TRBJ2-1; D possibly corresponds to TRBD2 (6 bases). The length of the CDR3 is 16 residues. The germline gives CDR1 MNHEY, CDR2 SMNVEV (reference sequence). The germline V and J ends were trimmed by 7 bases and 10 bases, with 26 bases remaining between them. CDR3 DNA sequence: TGTGCCAGCACCGGTGGGACGGGGAGGTTCTCCCGGGAGCAGTTCTTC. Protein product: CASTGGTGRFSREQFF.

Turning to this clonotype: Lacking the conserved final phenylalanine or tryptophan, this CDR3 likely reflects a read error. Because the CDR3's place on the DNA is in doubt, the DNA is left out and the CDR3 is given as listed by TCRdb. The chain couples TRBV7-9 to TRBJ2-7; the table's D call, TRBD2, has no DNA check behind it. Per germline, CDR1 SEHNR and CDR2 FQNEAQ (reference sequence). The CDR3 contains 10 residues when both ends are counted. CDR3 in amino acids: CASSPQGLYL.